This T cell receptor (beta chain) came from a study of T cells in localized non-small cell lung cancer. Study-wide results and limits: Longer overall survival accompanied higher blood T cell density.

Points on this clone: No antigen is known for it.

Sequenced by immunoSEQ multiplex PCR; TCRdb stores in-frame clones only, minus some. The sample includes about 24,000 clones, about 86% of them seen just once. This clonotype was obtained from a man aged 35 to 69 with stage II lung adenocarcinoma. The material was PBMCs, obtained before any cancer treatment.

CDR3 amino acids: CASSKIPYRAGAKDTQYF. The CDR3 nucleotides are TGTGCCAGCAGCAAAATCCCCTATCGGGCAGGGGCAAAAGATACGCAGTATTTT. The chain combines TRBV21-1 with TRBJ2-3; the D call of TRBD1 is as the table states it, not checked on the DNA. TRBV21-1 is a pseudogene segment. CDR3 size: 18 residues.